This T cell receptor beta chain was observed in a study of neurological immune-mediated disorders. There are many counts of this clonotype. The sample's time point: longitudinal time-point 1 (baseline). From 2 million PBMCs stored at -80 C, the unsorted libraries were generated. TCRdb redid the calling of the 5' RACE reads with MiXCR, one entry per CDR3 protein. The sample holds about 60,000 distinct CDR3 sequences, about 10% seen once. V gave up 4 bases and J gave up 1 base, with 19 bases separating them. Looked up from germline, CDR1 is SQVTM and CDR2 is ANQGSEA. The CDR3 has 16 amino acids. This sequence joins TRBV29-1 and TRBJ2-5; TRBD2 might be the D (5 bases). The sample consisted of PBMCs. This sequence was found in a male donor with HTLV-1-associated myelopathy (HAM/TSP). The CDR3 bases are TGCAGCGTTGCTCGAGGGATTGACGGCCCCCAAGAGACCCAGTACTTC. Amino acids: CSVARGIDGPQETQYF.